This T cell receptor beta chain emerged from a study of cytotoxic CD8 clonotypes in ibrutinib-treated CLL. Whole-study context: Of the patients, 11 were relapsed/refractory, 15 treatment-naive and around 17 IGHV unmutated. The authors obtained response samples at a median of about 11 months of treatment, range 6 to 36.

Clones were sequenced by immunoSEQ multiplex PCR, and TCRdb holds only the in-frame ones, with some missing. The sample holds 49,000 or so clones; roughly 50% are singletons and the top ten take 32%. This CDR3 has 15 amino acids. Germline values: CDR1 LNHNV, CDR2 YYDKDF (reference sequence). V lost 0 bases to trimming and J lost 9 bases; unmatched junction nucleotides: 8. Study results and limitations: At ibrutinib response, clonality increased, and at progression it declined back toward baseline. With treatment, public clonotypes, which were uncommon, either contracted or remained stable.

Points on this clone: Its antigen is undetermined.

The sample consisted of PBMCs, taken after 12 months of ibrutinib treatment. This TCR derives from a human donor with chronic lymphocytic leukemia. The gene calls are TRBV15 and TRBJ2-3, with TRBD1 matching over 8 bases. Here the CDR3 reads CATSRDRQGIGTQYF. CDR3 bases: TGTGCCACCAGCAGAGATCGACAGGGGATCGGGACGCAGTATTTT.